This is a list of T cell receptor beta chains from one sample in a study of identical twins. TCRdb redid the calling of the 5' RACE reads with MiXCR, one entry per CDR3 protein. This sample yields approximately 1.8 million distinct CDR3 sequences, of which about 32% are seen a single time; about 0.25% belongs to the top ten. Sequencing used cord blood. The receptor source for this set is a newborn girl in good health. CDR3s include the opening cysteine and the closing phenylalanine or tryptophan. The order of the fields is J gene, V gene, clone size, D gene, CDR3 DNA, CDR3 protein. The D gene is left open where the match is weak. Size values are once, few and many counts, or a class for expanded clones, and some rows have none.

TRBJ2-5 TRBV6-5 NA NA TGTGCCAGCAGTTACCAGCTAGCTAATGAGCAGTACTTC CASSYQLANEQYF
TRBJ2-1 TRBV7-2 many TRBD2 TGTGCCAGCAGCTTCGCTCGACTAGCGGGGGTATACAATGAGCAGTTCTTC CASSFARLAGVYNEQFF
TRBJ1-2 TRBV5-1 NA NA TGCGCCAGCAGCTTGGCCGCCCAGGGAGCTAACTATGGCTACACCTTC CASSLAAQGANYGYTF
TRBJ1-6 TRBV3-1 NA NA TGTGCCAGCAGCCCCACTGGGGTTTATAATTCACCCCTCCACTTT CASSPTGVYNSPLHF
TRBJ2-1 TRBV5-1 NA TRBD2 TGCGCCAGCAGCTTGGCCTTGGGACTAGCGGGGGGGCGGACATACAATGAGCAGTTCTTC CASSLALGLAGGRTYNEQFF
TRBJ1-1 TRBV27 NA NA TGTGCCAGCACCACCGGACAGAACACTGAAGCTTTCTTT CASTTGQNTEAFF
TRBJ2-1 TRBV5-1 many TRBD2 TGCGCCAGCAGCTTAAGCGGGAGGCCCTCCTACAATGAGCAGTTCTTC CASSLSGRPSYNEQFF
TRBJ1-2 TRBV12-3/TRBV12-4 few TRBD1 TGTGCCAGCAGAGCTGGGACAGGGGATGGCTACACCTTC CASRAGTGDGYTF
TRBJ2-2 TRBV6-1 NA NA TGTGCCAGCAGTGCACGACTCAATACCGGGGAGCTGTTTTTT CASSARLNTGELFF
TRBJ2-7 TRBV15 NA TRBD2 TGTGCCACCACCACGGCGGGGGGGTCCTACGAGCAGTACTTC CATTTAGGSYEQYF
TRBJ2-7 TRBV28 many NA TGTGCCAGCAATCGACAGGCAGTTTCCTACGAGCAGTACTTC CASNRQAVSYEQYF
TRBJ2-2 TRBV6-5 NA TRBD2 TGTGCCAGCAGTTCGGCGGGACTAGCGGGACCCGGGGAGCTGTTTTTT CASSSAGLAGPGELFF
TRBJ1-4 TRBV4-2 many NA TGTGCCAGCAGCCAAGAGCGGGCCGCAACTAATGAAAAACTGTTTTTT CASSQERAATNEKLFF
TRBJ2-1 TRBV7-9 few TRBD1 TGTGCCAGCAGCTTAGTAGGGGACAGGGGAGAGCAGTTCTTC CASSLVGDRGEQFF
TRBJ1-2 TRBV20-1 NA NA TGCAGTGCTAGCCTCCCAGGGACCTCCAACTACACCTTC CSASLPGTSNYTF
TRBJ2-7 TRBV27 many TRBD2 TGTGCCAGCAGTTTATTAGCGGGTCTTGCCTACGAGCAGTACTTC CASSLLAGLAYEQYF
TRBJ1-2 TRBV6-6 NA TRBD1 TGTGCCAGCAGTTACACCTCAGGGGGTGGCTATGGCTACACCTTC CASSYTSGGGYGYTF
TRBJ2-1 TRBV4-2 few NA TGTGCCAGCAGCCAAGCCCGCCAAGGACTATACCACAATGAGCAGTTCTTC CASSQARQGLYHNEQFF
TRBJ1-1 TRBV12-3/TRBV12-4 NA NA TGTGCCAGCAGCTCCTCCTCAACAGGGAACACTGAAGCTTTCTTT CASSSSSTGNTEAFF
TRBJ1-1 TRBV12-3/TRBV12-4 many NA TGTGCCAGCAGTTTCACCCGACAGGACACTGAAGCTTTCTTT CASSFTRQDTEAFF
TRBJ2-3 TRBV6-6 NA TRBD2 TGTGCCAGCAGTTACCCTAGCGGGAGCGGGACAGATACGCAGTATTTT CASSYPSGSGTDTQYF
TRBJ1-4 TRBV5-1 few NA TGCGCCAGCAGCTTGGGGAGGGGAGTCGAAAAACTGTTTTTT CASSLGRGVEKLFF
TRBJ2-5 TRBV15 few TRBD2 TGTGCCACCAGCAGGCACCTGGGGGGGGAGGAGACCCAGTACTTC CATSRHLGGEETQYF
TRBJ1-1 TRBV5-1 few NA TGCGCCAGCAGCCTACTTCGACAGGAGGGCACTGAAGCTTTCTTT CASSLLRQEGTEAFF
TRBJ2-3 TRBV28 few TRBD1 TGTGCCAGCAGTCGGACAGGGGGCCTAGATACGCAGTATTTT CASSRTGGLDTQYF
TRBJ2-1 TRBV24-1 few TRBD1 TGTGCCACCAGTGACTCCACCGGGACAGGGTTCAATGAGCAGTTCTTC CATSDSTGTGFNEQFF
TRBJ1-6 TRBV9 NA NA TGTGCCAGCAGCTCCCGCGACCTGGGGGCACCCCTCCACTTT CASSSRDLGAPLHF
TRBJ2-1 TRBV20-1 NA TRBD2 TGCAGTGCTCTTGAGACTAGCGGGTCGGAGGTCAATGAGCAGTTCTTC CSALETSGSEVNEQFF
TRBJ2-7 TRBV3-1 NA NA TGTGCCAGCAGCCAAGCCCTAGCGTGGAGCTCCTACAATGAGCAGTACTTC CASSQALAWSSYNEQYF
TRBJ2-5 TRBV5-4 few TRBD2 TGTGCCAGCAGCGGAGGGACTAGCGGGAGTTACAATGAGCAGTACTTC CASSGGTSGSYNEQYF
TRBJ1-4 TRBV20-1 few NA TGCAGTGCTAGGGAGGGTAATGAAAAACTGTTTTTT CSAREGNEKLFF
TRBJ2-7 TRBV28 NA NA TGTGCCGGAGGGACAGTTCCCTACAAGCAGTACTTC CAGGTVPYKQYF
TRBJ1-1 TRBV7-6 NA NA TGTGCCAGCAGCGCCGGACATATGAACACTGAAGCTTTCTTT CASSAGHMNTEAFF
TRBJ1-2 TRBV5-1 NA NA TGCGCCAGCAGCTTGAAGGGGGAGTTTGGCTACACCTTC CASSLKGEFGYTF
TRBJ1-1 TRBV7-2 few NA TGTGCCAGCAGCTTAGGGGTTCACAGCATGAACACTGAAGCTTTCTTT CASSLGVHSMNTEAFF
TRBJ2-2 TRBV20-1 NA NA TGCAGTGCTAGAGAGGGTTCGAACACCGGGGAGCTGTTTTTT CSAREGSNTGELFF
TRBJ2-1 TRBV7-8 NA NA TGTGCCAGCAGCATAACAGGGTCATGGGAGCAGTTCTTC CASSITGSWEQFF
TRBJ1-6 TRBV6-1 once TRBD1 TGTGCCACTGTGGACAGGCTGAATTCACCCCTCCACTTT CATVDRLNSPLHF
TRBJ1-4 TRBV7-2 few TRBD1 TGTGCCAGCAGCTTCGAGGGACAGGGGAATGAAAAACTGTTTTTT CASSFEGQGNEKLFF
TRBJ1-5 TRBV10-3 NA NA TGTGCCATCAGTGAGTCGATCAAGGTCCAGGGCAATCAGCCCCAGCATTTT CAISESIKVQGNQPQHF
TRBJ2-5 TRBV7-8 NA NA TGTGCCAGCAGCTTACGTAGGCAGTACAATGAGCAGTACTTC CASSLRRQYNEQYF
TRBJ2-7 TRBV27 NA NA TGTGCCAGCAGTTTATTCTCCGGCAGGGACTACGAGCAGTACTTC CASSLFSGRDYEQYF
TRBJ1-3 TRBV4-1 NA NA TGCGCCAGCAGCCACCGGCAGGGGAGAACTGGAAACACCATATATTTT CASSHRQGRTGNTIYF
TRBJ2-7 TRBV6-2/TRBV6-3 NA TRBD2 TGTGCCAGCGCGCTAGCGGGAGGGCTTCGCTCCTACGAGCAGTACTTC CASALAGGLRSYEQYF
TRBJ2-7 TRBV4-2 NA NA TGTGCCAGCAGCCAAGAAAGATCCGCGGGTAGGGGATACGAGCAGTACTTC CASSQERSAGRGYEQYF
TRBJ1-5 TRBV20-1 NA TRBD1 TGCAGTGCTAGTTTTGGGACAGCTCAGCCCCAGCATTTT CSASFGTAQPQHF
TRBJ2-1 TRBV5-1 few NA TGCGCCAGCAGCTTGGAAGGGGTTCGGTACAATGAGCAGTTCTTC CASSLEGVRYNEQFF
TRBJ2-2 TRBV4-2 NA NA TGTGCCAGCAGCCAAGATCGCCGGAACACCGGGGAGCTGTTTTTT CASSQDRRNTGELFF
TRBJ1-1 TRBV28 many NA TGTGCCAGTGGGTTGAACACTGAAGCTTTCTTT CASGLNTEAFF
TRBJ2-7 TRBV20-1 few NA TGCAGTGCTAGAGATCCCCAAAGGGCCGAGCAGTACTTC CSARDPQRAEQYF
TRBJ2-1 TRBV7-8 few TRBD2 TGTGCCAGCAGCTCAAGACTAGCGGGAGTATCCTACAATGAGCAGTTCTTC CASSSRLAGVSYNEQFF
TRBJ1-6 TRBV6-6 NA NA TGTGCCAGCAGACCCGCTGGGACGGCGAAAGCACCCCTCCACTTT CASRPAGTAKAPLHF
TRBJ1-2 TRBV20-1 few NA TGCAGTGCTAGTTGGCGTGGCTACACCTTC CSASWRGYTF
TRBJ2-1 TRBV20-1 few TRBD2 TGCAGTGTAGAGACTAGCGGCTACAATGAGCAGTTCTTC CSVETSGYNEQFF
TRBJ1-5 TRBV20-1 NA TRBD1 TGCAGTTATATTACAGGGGGCATCAATCAGCCCCAGCATTTT CSYITGGINQPQHF
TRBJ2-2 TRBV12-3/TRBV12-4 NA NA TGTGCCAGCCTCTGGGTCACGAACACCGGGGAGCTGTTTTTT CASLWVTNTGELFF
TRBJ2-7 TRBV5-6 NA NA TGTGCCAGCGCTACTACTAGTCGAAGCTACGAGCAGTACTTC CASATTSRSYEQYF
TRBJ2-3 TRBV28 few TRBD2 TGTGCCAGCAGTCCCTGGACTAGCGGGTACACAGATACGCAGTATTTT CASSPWTSGYTDTQYF